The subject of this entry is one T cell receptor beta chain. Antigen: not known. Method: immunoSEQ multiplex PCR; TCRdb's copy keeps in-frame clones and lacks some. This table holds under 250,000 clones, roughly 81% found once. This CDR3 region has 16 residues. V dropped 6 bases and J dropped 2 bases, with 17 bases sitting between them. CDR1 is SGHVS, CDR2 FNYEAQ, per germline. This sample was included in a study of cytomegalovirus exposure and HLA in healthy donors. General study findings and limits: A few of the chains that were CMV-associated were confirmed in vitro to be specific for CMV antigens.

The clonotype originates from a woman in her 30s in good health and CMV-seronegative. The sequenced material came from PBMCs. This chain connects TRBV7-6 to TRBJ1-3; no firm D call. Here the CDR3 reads CASSLTDQTPGNTIYF. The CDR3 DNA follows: TGTGCCAGCAGTCTTACCGACCAGACTCCTGGAAACACCATATATTTT. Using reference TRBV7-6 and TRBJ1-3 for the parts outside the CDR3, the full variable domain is GAGVSQSPRYKVTKRGQDVALRCDPISGHVSLYWYRQALGQGPEFLTYFNYEAQQDKSGLPNDRFSAERPEGSISTLTIQRTEQRDSAMYRCASSLTDQTPGNTIYFGEGSWLTVV.